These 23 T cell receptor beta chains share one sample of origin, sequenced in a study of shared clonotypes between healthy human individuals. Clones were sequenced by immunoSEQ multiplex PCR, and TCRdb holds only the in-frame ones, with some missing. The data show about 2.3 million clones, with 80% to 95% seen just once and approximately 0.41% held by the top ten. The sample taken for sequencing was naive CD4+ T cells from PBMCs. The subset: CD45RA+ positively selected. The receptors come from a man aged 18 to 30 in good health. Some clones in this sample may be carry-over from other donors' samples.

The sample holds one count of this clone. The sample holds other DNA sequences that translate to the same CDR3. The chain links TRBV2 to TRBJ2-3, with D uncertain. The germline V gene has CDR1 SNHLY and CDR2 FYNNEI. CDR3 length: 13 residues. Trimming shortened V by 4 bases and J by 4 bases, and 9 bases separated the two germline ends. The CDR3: CASSGERADTQYF. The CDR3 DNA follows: TGTGCCAGCAGTGGAGAACGGGCAGATACGCAGTATTTT.

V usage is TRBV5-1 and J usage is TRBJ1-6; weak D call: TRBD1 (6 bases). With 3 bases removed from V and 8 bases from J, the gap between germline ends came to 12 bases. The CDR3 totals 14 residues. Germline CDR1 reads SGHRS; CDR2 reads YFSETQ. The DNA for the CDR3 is TGCGCCAGCAGCTCACAGGGTTACGATTCACCCCTCCACTTT. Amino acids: CASSSQGYDSPLHF.

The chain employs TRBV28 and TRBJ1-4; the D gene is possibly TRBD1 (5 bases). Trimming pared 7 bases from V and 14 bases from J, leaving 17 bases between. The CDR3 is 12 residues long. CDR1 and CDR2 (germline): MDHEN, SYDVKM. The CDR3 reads CASNKDTGGLFF. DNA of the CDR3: TGTGCCAGCAATAAAGATACGGGGGGGCTGTTTTTT.

CDR3 in DNA: TGTGCCAGCAGCCAAGACGGACAGGGGGACAGGGGTGGCTACACCTTC. This sequence encodes CASSQDGQGDRGGYTF. The chain carries TRBV4-2 and TRBJ1-2; 10 bases fit TRBD1. The V segment lost 0 bases and the J segment 7 bases; nucleotides outside the gene matches: 8. This CDR3 has 16 amino acids. CDR1 and CDR2 (germline): LGHNA, YNFKEQ.

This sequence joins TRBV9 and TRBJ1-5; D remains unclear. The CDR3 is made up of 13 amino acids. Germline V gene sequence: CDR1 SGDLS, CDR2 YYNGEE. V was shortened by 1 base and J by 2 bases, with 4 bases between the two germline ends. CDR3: CASSVTGNQPQHF. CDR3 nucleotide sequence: TGTGCCAGCAGCGTAACTGGCAATCAGCCCCAGCATTTT.

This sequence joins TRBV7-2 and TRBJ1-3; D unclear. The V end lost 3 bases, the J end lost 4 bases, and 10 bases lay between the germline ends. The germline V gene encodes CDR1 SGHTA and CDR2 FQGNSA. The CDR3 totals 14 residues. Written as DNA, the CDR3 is TGTGCCAGCAGCTTGCCCGGCAGCGGAAACACCATATATTTT. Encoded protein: CASSLPGSGNTIYF.

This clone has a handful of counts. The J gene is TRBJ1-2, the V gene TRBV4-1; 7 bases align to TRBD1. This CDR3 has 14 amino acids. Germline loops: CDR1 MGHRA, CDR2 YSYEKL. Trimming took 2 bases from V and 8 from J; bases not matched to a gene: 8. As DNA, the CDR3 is TGCGCCAGCAGCCAAATCACAGGGGCGGTAGGCTACACCTTC. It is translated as CASSQITGAVGYTF.

Written as DNA, the CDR3 is TGCGCCAGCAGCGCGCTGGGCAGGGGTTCATTGGGCGAGACCCAGTACTTC. Its translation is CASSALGRGSLGETQYF. The rearrangement joins TRBV5-1 to TRBJ2-5, with D maybe TRBD1 (6 bases). The V gene's germline CDR1 is SGHRS and CDR2 YFSETQ. Trimming stripped 4 bases from V and 5 bases from J, with 24 bases between. The CDR3 is 17 residues long.

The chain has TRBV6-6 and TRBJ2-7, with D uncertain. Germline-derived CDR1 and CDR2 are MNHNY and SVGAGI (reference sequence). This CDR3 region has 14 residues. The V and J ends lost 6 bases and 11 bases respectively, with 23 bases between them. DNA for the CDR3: TGTGCCAGCAGCCGTCAATCGGACGGTACGAATGAGTACTTC. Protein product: CASSRQSDGTNEYF.

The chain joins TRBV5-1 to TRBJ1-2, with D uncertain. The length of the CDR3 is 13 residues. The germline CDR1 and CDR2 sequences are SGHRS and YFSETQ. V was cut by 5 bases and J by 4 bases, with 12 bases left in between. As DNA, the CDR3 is TGCGCCAGCAGAGAGGAACCTAGCTATGGCTACACCTTC. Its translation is CASREEPSYGYTF.

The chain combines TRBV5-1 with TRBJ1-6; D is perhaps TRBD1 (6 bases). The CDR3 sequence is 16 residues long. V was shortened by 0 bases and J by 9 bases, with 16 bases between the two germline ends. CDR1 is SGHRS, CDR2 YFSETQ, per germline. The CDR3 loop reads CASSLAAGAHGSPLHF. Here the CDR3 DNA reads TGCGCCAGCAGCTTGGCCGCGGGGGCGCACGGTTCACCCCTCCACTTT.

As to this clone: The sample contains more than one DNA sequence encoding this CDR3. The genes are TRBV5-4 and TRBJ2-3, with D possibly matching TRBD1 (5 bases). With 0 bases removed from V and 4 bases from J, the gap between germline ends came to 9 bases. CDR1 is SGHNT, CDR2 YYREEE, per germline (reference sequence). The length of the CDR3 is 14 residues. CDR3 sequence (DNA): TGTGCCAGCAGCTTGGTTAGGGGCTCAGATACGCAGTATTTT. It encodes CASSLVRGSDTQYF. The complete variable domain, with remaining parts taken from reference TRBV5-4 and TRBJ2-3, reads ETGVTQSPTHLIKTRGQQVTLRCSSQSGHNTVSWYQQALGQGPQFIFQYYREEENGRGNFPPRFSGLQFPNYSSELNVNALELDDSALYLCASSLVRGSDTQYFGPGTRLTVL.

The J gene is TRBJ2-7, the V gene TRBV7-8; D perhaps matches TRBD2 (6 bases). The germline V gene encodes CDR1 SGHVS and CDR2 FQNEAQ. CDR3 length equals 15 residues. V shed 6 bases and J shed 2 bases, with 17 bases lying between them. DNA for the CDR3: TGTGCCAGCAGTTCCAACCCAGGGAGGCCCTACGAGCAGTACTTC. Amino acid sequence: CASSSNPGRPYEQYF.

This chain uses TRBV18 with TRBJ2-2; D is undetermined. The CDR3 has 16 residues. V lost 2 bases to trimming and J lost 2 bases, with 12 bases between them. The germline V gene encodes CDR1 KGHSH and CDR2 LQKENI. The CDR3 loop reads CASSPNTVANTGELFF. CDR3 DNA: TGTGCCAGCTCACCAAATACGGTAGCTAACACCGGGGAGCTGTTTTTT.

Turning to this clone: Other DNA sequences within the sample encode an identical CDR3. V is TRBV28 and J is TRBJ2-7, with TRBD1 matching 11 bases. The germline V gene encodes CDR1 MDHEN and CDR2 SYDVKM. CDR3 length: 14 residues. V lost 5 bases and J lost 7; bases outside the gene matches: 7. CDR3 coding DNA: TGTGCCAGCAGTCCTGGACAGGGGGCGCGGGAGCAGTACTTC. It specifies CASSPGQGAREQYF.

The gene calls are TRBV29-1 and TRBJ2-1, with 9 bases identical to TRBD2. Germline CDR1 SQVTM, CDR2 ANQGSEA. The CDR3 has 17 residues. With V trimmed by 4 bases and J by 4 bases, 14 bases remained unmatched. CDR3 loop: CSVVLTSGRRGYNEQFF. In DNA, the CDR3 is TGCAGCGTTGTTCTGACTAGCGGTCGGAGGGGGTACAATGAGCAGTTCTTC.

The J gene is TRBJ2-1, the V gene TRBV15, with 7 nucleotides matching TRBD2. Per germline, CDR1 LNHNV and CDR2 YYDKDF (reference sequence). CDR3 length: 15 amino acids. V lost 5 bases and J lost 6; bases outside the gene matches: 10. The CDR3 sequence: CATSPRSGGGNEQFF. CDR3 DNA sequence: TGTGCCACCAGCCCTCGGTCGGGGGGTGGCAATGAGCAGTTCTTC.

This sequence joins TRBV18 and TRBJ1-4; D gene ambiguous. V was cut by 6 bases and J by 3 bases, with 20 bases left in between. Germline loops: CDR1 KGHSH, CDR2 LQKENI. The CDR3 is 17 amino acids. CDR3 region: CASSTGTEGYSNEKLFF. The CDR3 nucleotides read TGTGCCAGCTCTACCGGAACAGAAGGATACTCTAATGAAAAACTGTTTTTT.

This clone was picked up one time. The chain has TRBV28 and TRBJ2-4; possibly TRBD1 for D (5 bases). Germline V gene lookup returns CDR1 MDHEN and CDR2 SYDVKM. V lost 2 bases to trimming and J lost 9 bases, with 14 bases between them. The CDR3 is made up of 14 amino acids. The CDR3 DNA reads TGTGCCAGCAGTTTAGTCGCAGGGATGGGCATTCAGTACTTC. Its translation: CASSLVAGMGIQYF.

This chain's CDR3 is CASSASMGLAGGQNTGELFF. In DNA, the CDR3 is TGTGCCAGCAGCGCGTCTATGGGACTAGCGGGAGGACAGAACACCGGGGAGCTGTTTTTT. The chain recombines TRBV9 with TRBJ2-2, with 15 nucleotides matching TRBD2. The V gene end was trimmed by 3 bases and the J gene end by 1 base; junction bases not matched to a gene: 10. This CDR3 region has 20 residues. The germline CDR1 and CDR2 sequences are SGDLS and YYNGEE.

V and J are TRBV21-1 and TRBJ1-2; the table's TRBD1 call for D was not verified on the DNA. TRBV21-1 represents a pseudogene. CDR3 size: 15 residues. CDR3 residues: CASSKEKQGMDGYTF. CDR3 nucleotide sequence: TGTGCCAGCAGCAAAGAAAAGCAGGGAATGGATGGCTACACCTTC.

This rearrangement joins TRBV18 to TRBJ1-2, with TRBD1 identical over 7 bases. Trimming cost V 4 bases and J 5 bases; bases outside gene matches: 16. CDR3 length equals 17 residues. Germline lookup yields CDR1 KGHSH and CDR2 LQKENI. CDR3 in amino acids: CASSQGQLRPSGYGYTF. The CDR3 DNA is TGTGCCAGCTCACAGGGACAGCTCCGACCCTCTGGGTATGGCTACACCTTC.

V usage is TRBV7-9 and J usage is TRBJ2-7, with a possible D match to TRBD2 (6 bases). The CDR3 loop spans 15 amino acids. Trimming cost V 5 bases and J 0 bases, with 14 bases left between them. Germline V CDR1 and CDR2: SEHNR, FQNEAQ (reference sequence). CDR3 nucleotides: TGTGCCAGCAGCCCTAGGCGTAGCGGCTCCTACGAGCAGTACTTC. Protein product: CASSPRRSGSYEQYF.